The 21 T cell receptor beta chains below all came from one sample that was sequenced in a study of Graves' ophthalmopathy and Graves' hyperthyroidism. Investigators amplified TCR beta CDR3 regions from RNA transcripts. The authors performed first-round RT-PCR with HTBI primers and then a second-round multiplex PCR. TCRdb reprocessed the multiplex PCR reads via MiXCR and lists one record per CDR3 protein. The sample lists approximately 1.2 million distinct CDR3 sequences, 35% to 45% occurring once. Material for sequencing was peripheral blood or thyroid tissue (not recorded which). All receptors derive from an adult man with Graves' hyperthyroidism.

The genes are TRBV15 and TRBJ1-4; a possible D gene is TRBD1 (6 bases). V lost 1 base and J 8 bases, leaving 14 bases between the germline ends. The CDR3 runs to 15 residues. Germline loops: CDR1 LNHNV, CDR2 YYDKDF (reference sequence). CDR3 loop: CATSRGGGAEEKLFF. The CDR3 DNA is TGTGCCACCAGCAGAGGGGGGGGGGCAGAGGAAAAACTGTTTTTT.

With respect to this clonotype: Just one base apart from a much larger clone, this may be a read error. The chain joins TRBV10-3 to TRBJ2-7, with 7 bases matching TRBD2. Germline CDR1 is ENHRY and CDR2 is SYGVKD. The CDR3 has 15 amino acids. V was pared by 0 bases and J by 2 bases, with 4 bases of the junction left unmatched. In DNA form, the CDR3 reads TGTGCCATCAGTGAGTCGGGGGGGTCTCCCTACGAGCAGTACTTC. It translates to CAISESGGSPYEQYF.

This chain joins TRBV10-3 and TRBJ2-7; no definite D call. This CDR3 spans 13 amino acids. Deletions cut 0 bases from V and 1 base from J, with 4 bases between. In germline, CDR1 is ENHRY, CDR2 SYGVKD. The DNA of the CDR3 is TGTGCCATCAGTGAGTCGACATCCTACGAGCAGTACTTC. Translation gives CAISESTSYEQYF.

This clonotype was counted between two and nine times. A junction boundary mismatches the germline segment, possibly from a read error. The chain is built from TRBV7-9 and TRBJ1-3, with 8 bases matching TRBD1. The germline gives CDR1 SEHNR, CDR2 FQNEAQ (reference sequence). The CDR3 is 17 residues long. The CDR3 DNA reads as TGTGCCGGCAGCTTATCGACAGGGGCATTCTCTGGAAACACCATATATTTT. This codes for CAGSLSTGAFSGNTIYF.

With respect to this clonotype: This clone may be a read error of a much larger clone one base away. The gene calls are TRBV7-8 and TRBJ2-7; 10 positions match TRBD2. The V segment lost 0 bases and the J segment 6 bases; nucleotides outside the gene matches: 8. The CDR3 runs 16 residues. Germline CDR1 SGHVS, CDR2 FQNEAQ. The CDR3 region has the DNA TGTGCCAGCAGCTTAGCGGGCAGCGGGAGGGTGGGCGAGCAGTACTTC. It codes for CASSLAGSGRVGEQYF. Using reference TRBV7-8 and TRBJ2-7 for the parts outside the CDR3, the full variable domain is GAGVSQSPRYKVAKRGQDVALRCDPISGHVSLFWYQQALGQGPEFLTYFQNEAQLDKSGLPSDRFFAERPEGSVSTLKIQRTQQEDSAVYLCASSLAGSGRVGEQYFGPGTRLTVT.

As for this clonotype: This may be a read error: a much more frequent sequence differs by one nucleotide. The CDR3 does not close with the conserved phenylalanine or tryptophan, likely indicating a read error. V gene TRBV10-3 combines with J gene TRBJ2-7; 8 positions agree with TRBD2. J lost 1 base, V lost 4 bases, and 12 bases had no gene match. Per the germline V gene, CDR1 is ENHRY and CDR2 is SYGVKD. This CDR3 is built from 17 residues. This CDR3 is CAISVFSPSGRSYEQYS. In nucleotides, the CDR3 is TGTGCCATCAGTGTCTTTTCTCCTAGCGGGCGGTCCTACGAGCAGTACTCC.

The chain is built from TRBV9 and TRBJ2-2; no clear D gene. CDR1 is SGDLS, CDR2 YYNGEE, per germline. The V end lost 3 bases, the J end lost 0 bases, and 9 bases lay between the germline ends. This CDR3 is built from 15 residues. CDR3 loop: CASSASRANTGELFF. As DNA, the CDR3 is TGTGCCAGCAGCGCATCTAGAGCGAACACCGGGGAGCTGTTTTTT.

The chain carries TRBV6-5 and TRBJ1-1, with TRBD1 as a possible D gene (5 bases). In germline, CDR1 is MNHEY, CDR2 SVGAGI. The CDR3 spans 15 residues. Trimming stripped 5 bases from V and 4 bases from J, with 17 bases between. The CDR3 spells CASSPTTVIGTEAFF. DNA of the CDR3: TGTGCCAGCAGTCCCACGACAGTGATTGGCACTGAAGCTTTCTTT.

This clonotype came up many times. CDR3 region: CSARGRASGSSYEQYF. The CDR3 DNA follows: TGCAGTGCTAGAGGTCGGGCTAGCGGGAGCTCCTACGAGCAGTACTTC. This sequence joins TRBV20-1 and TRBJ2-7; 10 nucleotides agree with TRBD2. The ends lost 1 base at V and 0 bases at J; junction bases unmatched: 6. The CDR3 runs to 16 residues. Germline loops: CDR1 DFQATT, CDR2 SNEGSKA (reference sequence).

The chain combines TRBV7-9 with TRBJ2-5; TRBD1 matches 8 bases. This CDR3 comprises 19 residues. Germline V gives CDR1 SEHNR, CDR2 FQNEAQ (reference sequence). J was trimmed by 4 bases and V by 5 bases; bases with no gene match: 21. This CDR3 reads CASSPPDRGRAWGRETQYF. In DNA, the CDR3 is TGTGCCAGCAGCCCGCCAGACAGGGGCCGCGCCTGGGGGCGAGAGACCCAGTACTTC.

This rearrangement joins TRBV11-2 to TRBJ2-2; TRBD1 aligns across 7 bases. The CDR3 consists of 16 residues. The germline gives CDR1 SGHAT, CDR2 FQNNGV. After removal of 1 base from V and 2 bases from J, the junction contained 4 bases not matched to a gene. CDR3 bases: TGTGCCAGCAGCTTAGGAAGGGGGCCAAACACCGGGGAGCTGTTTTTT. Translating it yields CASSLGRGPNTGELFF.

The V gene is TRBV27, the J gene TRBJ1-5, with D possibly being TRBD1 (5 bases). The CDR3 spans 15 residues. CDR1 is MNHEY and CDR2 is SMNVEV in the germline V gene (reference sequence). Deletions cut 2 bases from V and 5 bases from J, with 13 bases between. The CDR3 DNA reads as TGTGCCAGCAGTTTAACGGGGGGTAGTTATCAGCCCCAGCATTTT. Protein product: CASSLTGGSYQPQHF.

Remarks on this clonotype: A much larger clone differs from this one at a single base, so this may be a read error. The chain uses TRBV5-1 and TRBJ1-4; D gene uncertain. The V gene lost 0 bases and the J gene lost 5 bases, with 8 bases spanning the gap. Germline V gene lookup returns CDR1 SGHRS and CDR2 YFSETQ. The CDR3 spans 14 residues. CDR3 protein: CASSLGRWNEKLFF. The CDR3 nucleotides read TGCGCCAGCAGCTTGGGACGGTGGAATGAAAAACTGTTTTTT.

This clonotype was observed a handful of times. The chain carries TRBV4-3 and TRBJ1-5; the D is unclear. The CDR3 is 17 amino acids. CDR1 is LGHNA, CDR2 YSLEER, per germline. V lost 1 base and J lost 8, with 21 bases in between. The CDR3 bases are TGCGCCAGCAGCCAAGTATCGGCGGTGGAGCCCGGCGAGCCCCAGCATTTT. Amino acid sequence: CASSQVSAVEPGEPQHF.

CDR3 nucleotide sequence: TGTGCCTTTGACAGGGAGGGGAGTACCGGGGAGCTGTTTTTT. It translates to CAFDREGSTGELFF. V usage is TRBV7-8 and J usage is TRBJ2-2, with D perhaps TRBD1 or TRBD2 (7 bases each). The V and J ends lost 11 bases and 5 bases respectively, with 18 bases between them. CDR1 SGHVS and CDR2 FQNEAQ come from the germline V gene. The CDR3 length is 14 residues.

In the case of this clonotype: A junction boundary mismatches the germline segment, possibly from a read error. V and J are TRBV11-2 and TRBJ2-7; possible D gene TRBD2, 6 bases. This CDR3 is 15 amino acids long. CDR1 and CDR2 (germline): SGHAT, FQNNGV. CDR3 sequence (DNA): TGTGCCAGCAGCGAAGCGGGCGGTGGAGGCTACGAGCGGTACTTC. This gives the protein CASSEAGGGGYERYF.

At least ten counts were recorded for this clonotype. V is TRBV5-1 and J is TRBJ2-7; 7 positions match TRBD2. Germline V gene data show CDR1 as SGHRS and CDR2 as YFSETQ. The length of the CDR3 is 12 residues. The ends lost 3 bases at V and 7 bases at J; junction bases unmatched: 4. The CDR3 spells CASSSSREEQYF. As DNA, the CDR3 is TGCGCCAGCAGCTCCTCGCGGGAGGAGCAGTACTTC.

The CDR3 is CASTRRGGGGTEAFF. Here the CDR3 DNA reads TGTGCCAGTACTCGTCGGGGGGGGGGTGGCACTGAAGCTTTCTTT. The chain joins TRBV19 to TRBJ1-1; D may be TRBD1 (5 bases). The CDR3 consists of 15 residues. CDR1 is LNHDA and CDR2 is SQIVND in the germline V gene (reference sequence). V was trimmed by 7 bases and J by 4 bases, leaving 19 bases between them.

The chain has TRBV9 and TRBJ1-5, with D unclear. The CDR3 length is 16 residues. Deletions cut 0 bases from V and 11 bases from J, with 21 bases between. Per germline, CDR1 SGDLS and CDR2 YYNGEE. The DNA for the CDR3 is TGTGCCAGCAGCGTAGATCCGCGACGGCGACAAGAGACCCAGCATTTT. Translation gives CASSVDPRRRQETQHF.

V and J are TRBV7-3 and TRBJ2-3, with D possibly matching TRBD1 (7 bases). The CDR3 is 16 residues long. V gave up 2 bases and J gave up 4 bases, with 16 bases separating them. Germline values: CDR1 SGHTA, CDR2 FQGTGA. The CDR3 is CASSLAPGQRADTQYF. In DNA form, the CDR3 reads TGTGCCAGCAGCTTAGCTCCGGGACAGCGGGCAGATACGCAGTATTTT.

The chain links TRBV15 to TRBJ1-2; D unclear. Between the trimmed V and J ends, which lost 1 base and 7 bases, there was a span of 31 bases. The germline V gene encodes CDR1 LNHNV and CDR2 YYDKDF (reference sequence). The CDR3 runs 20 residues. Written as DNA, the CDR3 is TGTGCCACCAGCAGAGTCCCCATGGGAACCGGGGAGCTGTTTGAGGGTGGCTACACCTTC. The encoded protein is CATSRVPMGTGELFEGGYTF.